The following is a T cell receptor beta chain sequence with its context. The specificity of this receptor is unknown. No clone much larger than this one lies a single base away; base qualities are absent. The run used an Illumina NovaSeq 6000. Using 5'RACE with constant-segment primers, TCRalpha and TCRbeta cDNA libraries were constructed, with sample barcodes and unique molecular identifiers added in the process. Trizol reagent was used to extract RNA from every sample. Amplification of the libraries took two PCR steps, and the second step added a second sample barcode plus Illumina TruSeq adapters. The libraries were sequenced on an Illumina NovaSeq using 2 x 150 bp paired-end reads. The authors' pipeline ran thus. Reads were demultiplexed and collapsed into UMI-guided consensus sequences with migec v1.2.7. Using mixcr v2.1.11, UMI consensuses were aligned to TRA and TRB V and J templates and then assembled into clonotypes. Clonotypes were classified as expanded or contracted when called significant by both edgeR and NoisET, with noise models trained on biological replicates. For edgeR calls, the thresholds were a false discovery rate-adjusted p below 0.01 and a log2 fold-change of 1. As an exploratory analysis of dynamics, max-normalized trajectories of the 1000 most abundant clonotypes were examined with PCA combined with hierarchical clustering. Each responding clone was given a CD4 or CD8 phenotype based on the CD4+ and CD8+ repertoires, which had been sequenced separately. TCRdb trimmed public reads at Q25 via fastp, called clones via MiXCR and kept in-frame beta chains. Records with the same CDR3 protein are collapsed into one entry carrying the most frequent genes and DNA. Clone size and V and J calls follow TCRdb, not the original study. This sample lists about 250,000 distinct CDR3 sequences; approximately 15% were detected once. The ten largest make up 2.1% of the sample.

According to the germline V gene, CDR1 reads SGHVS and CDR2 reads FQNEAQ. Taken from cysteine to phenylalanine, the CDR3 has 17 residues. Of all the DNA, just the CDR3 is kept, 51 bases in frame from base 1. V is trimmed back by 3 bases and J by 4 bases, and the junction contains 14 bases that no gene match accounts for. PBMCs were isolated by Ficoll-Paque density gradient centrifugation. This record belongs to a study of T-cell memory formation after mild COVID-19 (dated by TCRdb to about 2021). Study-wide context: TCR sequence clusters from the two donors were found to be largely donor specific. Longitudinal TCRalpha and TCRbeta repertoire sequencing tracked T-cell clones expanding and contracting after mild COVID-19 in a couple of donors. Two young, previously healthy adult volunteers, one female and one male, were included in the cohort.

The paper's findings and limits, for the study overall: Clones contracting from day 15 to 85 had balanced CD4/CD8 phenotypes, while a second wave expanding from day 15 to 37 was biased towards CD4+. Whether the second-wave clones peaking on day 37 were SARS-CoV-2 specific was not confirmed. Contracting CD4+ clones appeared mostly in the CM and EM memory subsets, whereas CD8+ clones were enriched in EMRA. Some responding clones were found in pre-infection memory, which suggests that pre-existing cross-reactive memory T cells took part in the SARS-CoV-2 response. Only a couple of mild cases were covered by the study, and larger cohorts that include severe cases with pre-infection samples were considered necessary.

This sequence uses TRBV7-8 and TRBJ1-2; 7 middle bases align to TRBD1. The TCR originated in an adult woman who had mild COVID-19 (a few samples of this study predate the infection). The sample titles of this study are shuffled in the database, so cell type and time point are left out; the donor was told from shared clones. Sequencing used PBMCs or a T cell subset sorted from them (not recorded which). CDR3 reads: CASSLDRQPPEGYGYTF. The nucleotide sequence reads TGTGCCAGCAGCTTGGACAGGCAACCCCCGGAGGGCTATGGCTACACCTTC. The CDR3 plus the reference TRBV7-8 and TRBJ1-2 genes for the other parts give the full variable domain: GAGVSQSPRYKVAKRGQDVALRCDPISGHVSLFWYQQALGQGPEFLTYFQNEAQLDKSGLPSDRFFAERPEGSVSTLKIQRTQQEDSAVYLCASSLDRQPPEGYGYTFGSGTRLTVV.